A selection of T cell receptor beta chains follows, all from one sample in a study of technical replicates of blood from a handful of donors. Generated by immunoSEQ multiplex PCR, the TCRdb table keeps only in-frame clones and is missing some. The table lists under 85,000 clones, approximately 96% of them singletons. Source material: T cells isolated from PBMCs. Every receptor here comes from a human donor in good health. Each CDR3 is given with its conserved first and last residue. A D gene is named only where the DNA matches it firmly. Rows give clone size only sometimes, using once, few, many, or a class for an expanded clone.

>TRBV10-3|-|-|TRBJ1-4
CAIQDRLNEKLFF
TGTGCCATCCAGGACAGACTTAATGAAAAACTGTTTTTT
>TRBV19|-|-|TRBJ1-1
CASRTVQQNTEAFF
TGTGCCAGTAGAACAGTTCAACAGAACACTGAAGCTTTCTTT
>TRBV4-2|-|-|TRBJ2-1
CASSQDWRGPYNEQFF
TGTGCCAGCAGCCAAGATTGGAGGGGCCCCTACAATGAGCAGTTCTTC
>TRBV2|-|-|TRBJ2-6
CASISESGANVLTF
TGTGCCAGCATTTCCGAGTCTGGGGCCAACGTCCTGACTTTC
>TRBV4-3|-|-|TRBJ2-3
CASSQAVADTQYF
TGCGCCAGCAGCCAAGCTGTAGCAGATACGCAGTATTTT
>TRBV9|-|TRBD2|TRBJ2-7
CASSAGLADTYEQYF
TGTGCCAGCAGCGCTGGACTAGCGGATACCTACGAGCAGTACTTC
>TRBV19|-|-|TRBJ2-7
CASSMRRTYEQYF
TGTGCCAGTAGTATGAGGCGGACCTACGAGCAGTACTTC
>TRBV6-1|-|-|TRBJ2-7
CASSERALMVSYEQYF
TGTGCCAGCAGTGAACGCGCATTAATGGTGAGCTACGAGCAGTACTTC
>TRBV7-2|once|TRBD1|TRBJ2-1
CASSLGTAYNEQFF
TGTGCCAGCAGCCTCGGGACAGCTTACAATGAGCAGTTCTTC
>TRBV6-1|once|TRBD1|TRBJ1-4
CASRYRGLDEKLFF
TGTGCCAGCAGGTACAGGGGACTTGATGAAAAACTGTTTTTT
>TRBV6-5|-|-|TRBJ2-7
CASSYTVTSEQYF
TGTGCCAGCAGTTATACAGTAACCAGCGAGCAGTACTTC
>TRBV25-1|-|TRBD1|TRBJ1-2
CAIGTGSYGYTF
TGTGCCATAGGGACAGGGTCCTATGGCTACACCTTC
>TRBV29-1|-|-|TRBJ2-1
CSDGLSYNEQFF
TGCAGCGACGGACTATCCTACAATGAGCAGTTCTTC
>TRBV5-1|once|TRBD2|TRBJ2-7
CASSLGGGPLNEQYF
TGCGCCAGCAGCTTGGGGGGAGGGCCTTTAAACGAGCAGTACTTC
>TRBV29-1|-|TRBD1|TRBJ1-1
CSLTGGNTEAFF
TGCAGCTTGACAGGGGGAAACACTGAAGCTTTCTTT
>TRBV29-1|-|-|TRBJ1-1
CSVVPGGTEAFF
TGCAGCGTTGTCCCGGGGGGAACTGAAGCTTTCTTT
>TRBV11-1|-|TRBD2|TRBJ2-7
CASSALGGTSYEQYF
TGTGCCAGCAGCGCATTGGGGGGGACTTCCTACGAGCAGTACTTC
>TRBV19|-|-|TRBJ1-1
CASSIQGGTEAFF
TGTGCCAGTAGTATACAGGGAGGGACTGAAGCTTTCTTT
>TRBV6-5|-|TRBD1|TRBJ1-1
CASRDRQSNTEAFF
TGTGCCAGCAGGGACAGGCAATCGAACACTGAAGCTTTCTTT
>TRBV4-1|-|-|TRBJ1-5
CASSQGEGVEQPQHF
TGCGCCAGCAGCCAAGGAGAGGGGGTAGAACAGCCCCAGCATTTT
>TRBV6-5|-|TRBD1|TRBJ2-7
CASRRDSAYEQYF
TGTGCCAGCAGACGGGACAGCGCCTACGAGCAGTACTTC
>TRBV4-1|-|-|TRBJ1-4
CASSQDSGTYGEKLFF
TGCGCCAGCAGCCAGGACTCGGGGACATATGGAGAAAAACTGTTTTTT
>TRBV6-1|-|TRBD1|TRBJ1-4
CASSALDRELHEKLFF
TGTGCCAGCAGTGCCCTAGACAGGGAACTACATGAAAAACTGTTTTTT
>TRBV27|-|TRBD1|TRBJ1-5
CASSRTGGILGNQPQHF
TGTGCCAGCAGTAGGACAGGGGGCATTTTGGGCAATCAGCCCCAGCATTTT
>TRBV12-1|-|-|TRBJ2-5
CASSFALILLADQETQYF
TGTGCCAGCAGCTTTGCGCTAATCCTCCTAGCGGACCAAGAGACCCAGTACTTC
>TRBV18|-|-|TRBJ1-1
CASSPQNSLEAFF
TGTGCCAGCTCACCACAAAACAGTCTTGAAGCTTTCTTT
>TRBV6-6|-|-|TRBJ1-2
CASSYLATSLIGYTF
TGTGCCAGCAGTTACCTTGCCACTTCCCTTATTGGCTACACCTTC
>TRBV7-9|-|TRBD1|TRBJ2-7
CASSLRDSPDYEQYF
TGTGCCAGCAGCTTGAGGGACAGTCCCGACTACGAGCAGTACTTC
>TRBV30|few|-|TRBJ1-4
CAWSPGHRNEKLFF
TGTGCCTGGAGTCCGGGACACCGAAATGAAAAACTGTTTTTT
>TRBV9|once|TRBD1|TRBJ2-5
CASSVANRGIGETQYF
TGTGCCAGCAGCGTAGCTAACAGGGGTATTGGAGAGACCCAGTACTTC
>TRBV10-3|-|-|TRBJ2-7
CAISELDGRRAYEQYF
TGTGCCATCAGTGAGTTGGACGGGAGACGCGCATACGAGCAGTACTTC
>TRBV7-2|-|TRBD1|TRBJ1-2
CASSSRQGAYYGYTF
TGTGCCAGCAGCTCTAGACAGGGGGCCTACTATGGCTACACCTTC
>TRBV5-8|-|-|TRBJ2-5
CASSLYLSRGHQETQYF
TGTGCCAGCAGCTTGTATTTATCTCGAGGCCACCAAGAGACCCAGTACTTC
>TRBV30|-|-|TRBJ1-5
CAWSAGGGQPQHF
TGTGCCTGGTCTGCGGGTGGAGGTCAGCCCCAGCATTTT
>TRBV30|-|-|TRBJ2-5
CAWRIQGGETQYF
TGTGCCTGGAGAATACAGGGCGGGGAGACCCAGTACTTC
>TRBV28|-|-|TRBJ2-1
CASTPVAAEYNEQFF
TGTGCCAGCACCCCCGTAGCAGCGGAGTACAATGAGCAGTTCTTC
>TRBV27|-|-|TRBJ2-7
CASSFTQPGRLEQYF
TGTGCCAGCAGTTTTACTCAGCCAGGGCGCCTCGAGCAGTACTTC
>TRBV6-5|-|-|TRBJ1-2
CASNGDNQNYGYTF
TGTGCCAGCAACGGGGACAACCAGAACTATGGCTACACCTTC
>TRBV2|-|TRBD1|TRBJ1-4
CATIRGLGEKLFF
TGTGCCACAATCAGGGGGCTCGGTGAAAAACTGTTTTTT
>TRBV10-2|-|-|TRBJ2-1
CASSGWETGGNEQFF
TGCGCCAGCAGTGGATGGGAGACAGGCGGCAATGAGCAGTTCTTC
>TRBV5-4|-|TRBD1|TRBJ1-1
CASSLTGDTEAFF
TGTGCCAGCAGCTTGACAGGGGATACTGAAGCTTTCTTT
>TRBV7-7|-|-|TRBJ2-5
CASSLFPSSGETQYF
TGTGCTAGCAGCTTATTTCCCAGCAGCGGAGAGACCCAGTACTTC
>TRBV27|-|-|TRBJ1-1
CASSFQREESRDTEAFF
TGTGCCAGCAGTTTTCAGAGGGAAGAATCACGGGACACTGAAGCTTTCTTT
>TRBV4-1|-|TRBD1|TRBJ1-1
CASSGTGTGWEAFF
TGCGCCAGCAGCGGGACCGGGACAGGGTGGGAAGCTTTCTTT
>TRBV7-2|-|-|TRBJ1-2
CASSPRQAYGYTF
TGTGCCAGCAGCCCCAGACAGGCCTATGGCTACACCTTC
>TRBV7-3|-|TRBD2|TRBJ2-7
CASSAMGGYEQYF
TGTGCCAGCAGCGCAATGGGGGGGTACGAGCAGTACTTC
>TRBV5-1|-|-|TRBJ2-7
CASSLRDYEQYF
TGCGCCAGCAGCTTGCGGGACTACGAGCAGTACTTC
>TRBV28|-|-|TRBJ1-3
CASSLLGGEGSGNTIYF
TGTGCCAGCAGTCTACTCGGGGGGGAGGGATCTGGAAACACCATATATTTT
>TRBV18|-|-|TRBJ2-1
CASSLNQGPSSYNEQFF
TGTGCCAGCTCACTGAACCAGGGGCCCAGCTCCTACAATGAGCAGTTCTTC
>TRBV7-9|-|-|TRBJ2-1
CASSSGTRSYNEQFF
TGTGCCAGCAGCTCCGGTACCCGCTCCTACAATGAGCAGTTCTTC
>TRBV2|-|-|TRBJ2-7
CASSFRDTSYEQYF
TGTGCCAGCTCGTTCCGGGACACTTCCTACGAGCAGTACTTC
>TRBV5-1|-|-|TRBJ1-4
CASSHSGDEKLFF
TGCGCCAGCTCCCATAGCGGGGATGAAAAACTGTTTTTT
>TRBV6-5|-|-|TRBJ1-5
CASSYSGARQPQHF
TGTGCCAGCAGTTACTCGGGGGCGAGGCAGCCCCAGCATTTT
>TRBV10-3|-|TRBD1|TRBJ1-1
CAISEPGQLNTEAFF
TGTGCCATCAGTGAGCCGGGACAGCTGAACACTGAAGCTTTCTTT
>TRBV27|-|-|TRBJ2-7
CASSIQSSYEQYF
TGTGCCAGCAGTATACAGAGCTCCTACGAGCAGTACTTC
>TRBV11-3|-|-|TRBJ2-2
CASSLDFRTGELFF
TGTGCCAGCAGCTTAGATTTCAGAACCGGGGAGCTGTTTTTT
>TRBV7-9|-|-|TRBJ2-2
CASSIPGTSDTGELFF
TGTGCCAGCAGCATCCCTGGGACTTCCGACACCGGGGAGCTGTTTTTT
>TRBV10-1|-|-|TRBJ2-7
CAKGAPEQYF
TGCGCCAAAGGAGCCCCCGAGCAGTACTTC
>TRBV7-9|-|TRBD1|TRBJ2-7
CASSWTGKAPYEQYF
TGTGCCAGCAGCTGGACAGGAAAAGCGCCCTACGAGCAGTACTTC
>TRBV7-2|-|-|TRBJ2-1
CASSLGQAVLYNEQFF
TGTGCCAGCAGCTTAGGACAGGCAGTACTCTACAATGAGCAGTTCTTC